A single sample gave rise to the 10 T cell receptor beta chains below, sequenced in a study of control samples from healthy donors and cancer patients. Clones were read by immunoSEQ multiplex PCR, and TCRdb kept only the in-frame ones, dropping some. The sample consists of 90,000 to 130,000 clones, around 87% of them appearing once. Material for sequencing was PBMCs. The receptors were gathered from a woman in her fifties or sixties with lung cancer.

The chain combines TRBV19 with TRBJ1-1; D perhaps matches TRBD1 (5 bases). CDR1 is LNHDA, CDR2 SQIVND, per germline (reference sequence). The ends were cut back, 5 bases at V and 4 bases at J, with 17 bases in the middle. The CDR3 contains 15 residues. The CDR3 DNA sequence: TGTGCCAGTAGTGGCAGGGAAGGGTTAGGCACTGAAGCTTTCTTT. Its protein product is CASSGREGLGTEAFF.

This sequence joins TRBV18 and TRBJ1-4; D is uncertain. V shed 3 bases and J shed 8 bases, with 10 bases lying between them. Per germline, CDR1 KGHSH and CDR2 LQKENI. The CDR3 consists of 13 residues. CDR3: CASSPLTDEKLFF. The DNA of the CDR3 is TGTGCCAGCTCACCGCTCACGGACGAAAAACTGTTTTTT.

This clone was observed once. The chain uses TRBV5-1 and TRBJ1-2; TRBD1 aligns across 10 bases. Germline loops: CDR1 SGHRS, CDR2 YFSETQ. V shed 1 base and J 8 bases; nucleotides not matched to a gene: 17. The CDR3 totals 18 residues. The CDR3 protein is CASSLRQGASDGFRGYTF. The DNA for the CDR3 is TGCGCCAGCAGCTTGCGACAGGGGGCCTCAGATGGATTTCGGGGCTACACCTTC.

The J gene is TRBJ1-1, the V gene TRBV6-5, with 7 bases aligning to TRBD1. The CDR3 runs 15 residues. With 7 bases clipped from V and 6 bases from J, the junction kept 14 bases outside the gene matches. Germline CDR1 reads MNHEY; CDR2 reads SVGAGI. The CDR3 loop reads CASNPYDRVKAEAFF. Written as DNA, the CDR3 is TGTGCCAGCAACCCATATGACAGGGTAAAAGCTGAAGCTTTCTTT.

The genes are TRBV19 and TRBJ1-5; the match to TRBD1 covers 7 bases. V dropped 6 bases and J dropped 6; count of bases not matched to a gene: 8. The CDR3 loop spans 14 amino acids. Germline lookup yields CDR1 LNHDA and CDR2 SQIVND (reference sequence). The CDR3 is CASSQNQGGQPQHF. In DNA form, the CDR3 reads TGTGCCAGTAGCCAAAATCAGGGGGGTCAGCCCCAGCATTTT.

Here the CDR3 reads CASSDRGHEKLFF. As DNA, the CDR3 is TGTGCCAGCAGTGACAGGGGGCATGAAAAACTGTTTTTT. The chain links TRBV2 to TRBJ1-4; 8 nucleotides align to TRBD1. The CDR3 is 13 amino acids. V was clipped by 3 bases and J by 6 bases; unmatched bases: 0. Germline CDR1 reads SNHLY; CDR2 reads FYNNEI.

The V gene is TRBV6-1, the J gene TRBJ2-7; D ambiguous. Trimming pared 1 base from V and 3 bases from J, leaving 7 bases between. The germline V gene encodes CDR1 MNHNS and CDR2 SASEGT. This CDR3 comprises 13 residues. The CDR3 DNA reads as TGTGCCAGCAGTGAAGGGCTCCGCTACGAGCAGTACTTC. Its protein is CASSEGLRYEQYF.

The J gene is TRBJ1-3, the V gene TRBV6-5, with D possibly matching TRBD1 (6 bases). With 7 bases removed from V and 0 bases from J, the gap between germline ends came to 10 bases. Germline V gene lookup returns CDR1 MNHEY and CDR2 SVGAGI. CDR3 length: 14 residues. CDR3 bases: TGTGCCAGCATCGGACAGATCTCTGGAAACACCATATATTTT. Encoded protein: CASIGQISGNTIYF.

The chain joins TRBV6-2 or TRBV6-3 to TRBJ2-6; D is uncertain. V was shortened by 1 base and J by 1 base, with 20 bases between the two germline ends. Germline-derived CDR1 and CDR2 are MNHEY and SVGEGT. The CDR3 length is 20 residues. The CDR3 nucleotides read TGTGCCAGCAGTTACTTTCTACGTCCAGGCACTATATCTGGGGCCAACGTCCTGACTTTC. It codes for CASSYFLRPGTISGANVLTF.

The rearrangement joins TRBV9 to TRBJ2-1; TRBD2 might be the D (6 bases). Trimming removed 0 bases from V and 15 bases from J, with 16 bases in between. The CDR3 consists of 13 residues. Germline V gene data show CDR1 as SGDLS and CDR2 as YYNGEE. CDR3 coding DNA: TGTGCCAGCAGCGTAGCGGGCGGGAAGGGCGCGTTCTTC. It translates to CASSVAGGKGAFF. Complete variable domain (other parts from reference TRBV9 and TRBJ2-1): DSGVTQTPKHLITATGQRVTLRCSPRSGDLSVYWYQQSLDQGLQFLIQYYNGEERAKGNILERFSAQQFPDLHSELNLSSLELGDSALYFCASSVAGGKGAFFGPGTRLTVL.